This TCR beta chain is drawn from a study of early T cells in non-severe SARS-CoV-2 infection. Study in general: Whole-blood bulk RNA, unsorted, was sequenced, and chains were unpaired.

Germline V gene lookup returns CDR1 SGHAT and CDR2 FQNNGV. This CDR3 region has 12 residues. Trimming left V 9 bases short and J 8 bases short, with 14 bases between. Each single cDNA molecule received a unique molecular identifier. TCRdb re-called the 5' RACE reads through MiXCR, storing one row per CDR3 protein. Altogether 40,000 to 50,000 distinct CDR3 sequences are present, 7.1% being singletons, with the ten largest covering roughly 4.7%. Study-level points and caveats: Matching with VDJdb favored anti-spike CD8 responses (missing private and CD4 specificities).

This clonotype appeared a few times. The antigen is not known. This chain uses TRBV11-2 with TRBJ2-1; D is possibly TRBD2 (5 bases). The sequenced sample was whole blood. This clonotype was obtained from an adult who was a healthcare worker with PCR-confirmed SARS-CoV-2 infection or an uninfected control (not recorded which). In DNA, the CDR3 is TGTGCCAGTTCACAAGCCGGGGATGAGCAGTTCTTC. It is translated as CASSQAGDEQFF.